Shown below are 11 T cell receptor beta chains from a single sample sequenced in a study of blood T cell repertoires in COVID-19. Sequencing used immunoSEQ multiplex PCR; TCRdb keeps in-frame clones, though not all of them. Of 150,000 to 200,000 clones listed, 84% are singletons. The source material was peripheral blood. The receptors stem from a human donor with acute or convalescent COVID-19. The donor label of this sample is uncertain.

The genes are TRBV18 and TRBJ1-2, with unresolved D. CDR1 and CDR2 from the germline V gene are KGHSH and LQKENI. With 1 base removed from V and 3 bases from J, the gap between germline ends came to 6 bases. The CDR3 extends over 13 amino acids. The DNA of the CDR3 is TGTGCCAGCTCACCACTACAAGACTATGGCTACACCTTC. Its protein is CASSPLQDYGYTF.

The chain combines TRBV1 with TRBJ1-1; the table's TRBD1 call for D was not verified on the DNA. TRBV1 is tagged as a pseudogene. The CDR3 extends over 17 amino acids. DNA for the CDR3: TGCACCAGCAGCCAAGGGGGGACAGGCAAGATGAACACTGAAGCTTTCTTT. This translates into CTSSQGGTGKMNTEAFF.

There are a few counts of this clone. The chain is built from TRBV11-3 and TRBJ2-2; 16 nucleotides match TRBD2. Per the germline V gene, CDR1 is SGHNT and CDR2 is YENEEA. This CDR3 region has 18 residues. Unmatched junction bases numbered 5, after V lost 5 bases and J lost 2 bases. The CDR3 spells CASSPGTSGGENTGELFF. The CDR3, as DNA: TGTGCCAGCAGCCCCGGGACTAGCGGGGGGGAAAACACCGGGGAGCTGTTTTTT.

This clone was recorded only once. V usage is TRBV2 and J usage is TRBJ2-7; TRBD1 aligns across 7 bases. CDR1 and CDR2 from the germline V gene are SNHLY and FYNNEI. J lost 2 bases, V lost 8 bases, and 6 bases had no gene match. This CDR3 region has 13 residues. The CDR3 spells CASSGTATYEQYF. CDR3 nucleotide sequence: TGTGCCAGCTCCGGGACAGCAACCTACGAGCAGTACTTC.

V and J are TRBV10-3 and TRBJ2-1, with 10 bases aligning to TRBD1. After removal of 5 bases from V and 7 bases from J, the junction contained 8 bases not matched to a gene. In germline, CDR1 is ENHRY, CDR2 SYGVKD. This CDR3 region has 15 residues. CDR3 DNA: TGTGCCATCAGTACCCGACAGGGGGCGGGGAATGAGCAGTTCTTC. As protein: CAISTRQGAGNEQFF.

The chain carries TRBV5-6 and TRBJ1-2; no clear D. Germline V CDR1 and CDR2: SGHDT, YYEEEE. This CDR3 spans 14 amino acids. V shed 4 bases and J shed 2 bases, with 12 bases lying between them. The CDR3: CASSTVGSNYGYTF. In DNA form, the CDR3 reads TGTGCCAGCAGCACGGTAGGGAGCAACTATGGCTACACCTTC.

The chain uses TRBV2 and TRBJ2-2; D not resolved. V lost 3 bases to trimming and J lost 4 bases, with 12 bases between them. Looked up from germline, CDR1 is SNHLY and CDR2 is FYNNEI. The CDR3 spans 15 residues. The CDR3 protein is CASSDPWARTGELFF. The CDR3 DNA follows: TGTGCCAGCAGTGACCCCTGGGCCCGCACCGGGGAGCTGTTTTTT.

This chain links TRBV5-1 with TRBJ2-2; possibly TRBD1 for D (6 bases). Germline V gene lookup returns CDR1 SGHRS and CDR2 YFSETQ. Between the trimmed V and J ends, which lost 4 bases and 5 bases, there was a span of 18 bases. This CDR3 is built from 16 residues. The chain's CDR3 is CASSRLRTQGTGELFF. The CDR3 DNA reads TGCGCCAGCAGCCGACTAAGGACGCAGGGGACCGGGGAGCTGTTTTTT.

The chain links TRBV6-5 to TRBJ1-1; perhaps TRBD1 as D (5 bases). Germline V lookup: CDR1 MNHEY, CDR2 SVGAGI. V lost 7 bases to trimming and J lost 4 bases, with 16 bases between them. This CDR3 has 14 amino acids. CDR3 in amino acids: CASNSGSVGTEAFF. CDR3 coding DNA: TGTGCCAGCAACTCAGGGTCGGTCGGCACTGAAGCTTTCTTT.

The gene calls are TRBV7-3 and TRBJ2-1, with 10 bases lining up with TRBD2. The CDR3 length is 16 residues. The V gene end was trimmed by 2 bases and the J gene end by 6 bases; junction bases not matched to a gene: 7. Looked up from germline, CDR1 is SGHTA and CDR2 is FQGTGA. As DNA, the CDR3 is TGTGCCAGCAGCTTAGATGGGTTAGCGGGAGGCAATGAGCAGTTCTTC. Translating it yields CASSLDGLAGGNEQFF. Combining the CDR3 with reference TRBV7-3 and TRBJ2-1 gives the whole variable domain GAGVSQTPSNKVTEKGKYVELRCDPISGHTALYWYRQSLGQGPEFLIYFQGTGAADDSGLPNDRFFAVRPEGSVSTLKIQRTERGDSAVYLCASSLDGLAGGNEQFFGPGTRLTVL.

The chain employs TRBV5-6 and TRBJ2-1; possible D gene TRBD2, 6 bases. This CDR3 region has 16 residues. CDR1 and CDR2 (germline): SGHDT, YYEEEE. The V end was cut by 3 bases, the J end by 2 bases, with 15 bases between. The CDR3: CASSSWTRGPYNEQFF. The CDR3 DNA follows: TGTGCCAGCAGCTCATGGACGCGGGGTCCCTACAATGAGCAGTTCTTC.